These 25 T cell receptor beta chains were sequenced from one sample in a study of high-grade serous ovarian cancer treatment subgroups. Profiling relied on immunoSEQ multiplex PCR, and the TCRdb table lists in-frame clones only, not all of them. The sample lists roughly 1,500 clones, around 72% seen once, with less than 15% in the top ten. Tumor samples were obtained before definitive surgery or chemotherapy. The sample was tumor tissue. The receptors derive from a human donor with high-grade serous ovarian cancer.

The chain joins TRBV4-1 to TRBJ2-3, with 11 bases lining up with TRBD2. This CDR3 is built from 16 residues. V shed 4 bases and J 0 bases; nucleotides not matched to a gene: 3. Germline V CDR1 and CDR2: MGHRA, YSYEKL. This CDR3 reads CASSPRTSGSTDTQYF. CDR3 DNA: TGCGCCAGCAGCCCCAGGACTAGCGGGAGCACAGATACGCAGTATTTT.

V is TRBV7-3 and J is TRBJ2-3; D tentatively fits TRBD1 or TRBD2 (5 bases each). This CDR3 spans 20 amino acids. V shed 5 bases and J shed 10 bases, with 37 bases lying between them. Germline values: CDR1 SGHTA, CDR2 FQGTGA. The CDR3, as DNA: TGTGCCAGCAGCCCCCGACATCAATCCGGGACCGGGGTACCTATTCATCCGCAGTATTTT. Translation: CASSPRHQSGTGVPIHPQYF.

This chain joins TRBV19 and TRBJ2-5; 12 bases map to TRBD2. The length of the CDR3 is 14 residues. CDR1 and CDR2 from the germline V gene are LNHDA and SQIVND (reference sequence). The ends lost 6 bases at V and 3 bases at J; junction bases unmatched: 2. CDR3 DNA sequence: TGTGCCAGTAGAAGACTAGCGGGAGAAGAGACCCAGTACTTC. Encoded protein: CASRRLAGEETQYF. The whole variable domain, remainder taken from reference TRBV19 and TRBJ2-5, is DGGITQSPKYLFRKEGQNVTLSCEQNLNHDAMYWYRQDPGQGLRLIYYSQIVNDFQKGDIAEGYSVSREKKESFPLTVTSAQKNPTAFYLCASRRLAGEETQYFGPGTRLLVL.

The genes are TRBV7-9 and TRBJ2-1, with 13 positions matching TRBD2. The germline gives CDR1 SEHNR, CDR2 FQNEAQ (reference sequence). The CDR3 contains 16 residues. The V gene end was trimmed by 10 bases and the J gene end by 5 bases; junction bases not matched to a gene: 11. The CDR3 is CATILAGGPTDNEQFF. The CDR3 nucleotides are TGTGCCACCATACTAGCGGGGGGGCCTACCGACAATGAGCAGTTCTTC.

As DNA, the CDR3 is TGTGCCAGCAGCTTGGAAGGGGGCTTAACTGAAGCTTTCTTT. Residues: CASSLEGGLTEAFF. The rearrangement joins TRBV5-4 to TRBJ1-1; TRBD1 matches at 7 bases. Unmatched junction bases numbered 4, after V lost 0 bases and J lost 5 bases. The CDR3 contains 14 residues. CDR1 is SGHNT, CDR2 YYREEE, per germline (reference sequence).

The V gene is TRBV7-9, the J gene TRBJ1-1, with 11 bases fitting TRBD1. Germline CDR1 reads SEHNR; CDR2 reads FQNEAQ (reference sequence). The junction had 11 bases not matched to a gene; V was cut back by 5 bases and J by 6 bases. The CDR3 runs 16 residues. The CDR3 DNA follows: TGTGCCAGCAGCGACCGGACAGGGGGCGTGGGTTCTGAAGCTTTCTTT. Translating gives CASSDRTGGVGSEAFF. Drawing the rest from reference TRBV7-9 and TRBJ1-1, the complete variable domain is DTGVSQNPRHKITKRGQNVTFRCDPISEHNRLYWYRQTLGQGPEFLTYFQNEAQLEKSRLLSDRFSAERPKGSFSTLEIQRTEQGDSAMYLCASSDRTGGVGSEAFFGQGTRLTVV.

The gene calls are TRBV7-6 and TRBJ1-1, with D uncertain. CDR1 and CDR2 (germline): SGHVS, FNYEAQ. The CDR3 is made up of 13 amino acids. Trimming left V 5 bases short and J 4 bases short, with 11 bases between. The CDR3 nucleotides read TGTGCCAGCAGCCTGCTCGAGGGCACTGAAGCTTTCTTT. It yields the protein CASSLLEGTEAFF.

For the CDR3, the DNA is TGTGCCAGCAGCGTGGCGGGGGGCAATCAGCCCCAGCATTTT. Its translation is CASSVAGGNQPQHF. The V gene is TRBV9, the J gene TRBJ1-5, with D maybe TRBD1 (5 bases). The CDR3 covers 14 residues. Trimming left V 2 bases short and J 2 bases short, with 8 bases between. The germline V gene has CDR1 SGDLS and CDR2 YYNGEE. The full variable domain, its missing parts supplied by reference TRBV9 and TRBJ1-5, is DSGVTQTPKHLITATGQRVTLRCSPRSGDLSVYWYQQSLDQGLQFLIQYYNGEERAKGNILERFSAQQFPDLHSELNLSSLELGDSALYFCASSVAGGNQPQHFGDGTRLSIL.

The CDR3 is CAIRPGQGIDEQFF. DNA of the CDR3: TGTGCCATCAGACCGGGACAGGGAATAGATGAGCAGTTCTTC. The V and J genes are TRBV10-3 and TRBJ2-1, with 9 bases aligning to TRBD1. With V trimmed by 6 bases and J by 8 bases, 8 bases remained unmatched. The CDR3 is 14 amino acids. CDR1 and CDR2 (germline): ENHRY, SYGVKD.

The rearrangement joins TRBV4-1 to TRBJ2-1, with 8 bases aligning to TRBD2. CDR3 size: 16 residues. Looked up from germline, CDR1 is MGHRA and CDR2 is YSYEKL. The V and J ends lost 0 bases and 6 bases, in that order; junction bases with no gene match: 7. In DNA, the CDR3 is TGCGCCAGCAGCCAAGAACCGGGACTAGTCACCAATGAGCAGTTCTTC. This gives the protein CASSQEPGLVTNEQFF.

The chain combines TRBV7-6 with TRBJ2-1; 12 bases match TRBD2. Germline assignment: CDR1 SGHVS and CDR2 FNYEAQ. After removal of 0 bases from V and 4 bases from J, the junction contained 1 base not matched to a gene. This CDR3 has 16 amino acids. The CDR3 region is CASSLATSGGYNEQFF. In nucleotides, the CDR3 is TGTGCCAGCAGCTTAGCGACTAGCGGGGGATACAATGAGCAGTTCTTC.

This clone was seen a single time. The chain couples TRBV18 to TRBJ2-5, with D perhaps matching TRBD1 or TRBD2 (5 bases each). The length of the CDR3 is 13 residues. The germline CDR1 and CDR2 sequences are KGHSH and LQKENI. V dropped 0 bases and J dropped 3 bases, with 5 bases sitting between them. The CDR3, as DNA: TGTGCCAGCTCACCACCGGGGGAAGAGACCCAGTACTTC. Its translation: CASSPPGEETQYF.

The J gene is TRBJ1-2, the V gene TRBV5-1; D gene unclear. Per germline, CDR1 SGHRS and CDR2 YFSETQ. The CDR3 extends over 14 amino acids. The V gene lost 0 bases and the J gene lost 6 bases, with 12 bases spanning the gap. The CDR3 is CASSLGQTKDGYTF. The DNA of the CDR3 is TGCGCCAGCAGCTTGGGACAAACGAAGGATGGCTACACCTTC.

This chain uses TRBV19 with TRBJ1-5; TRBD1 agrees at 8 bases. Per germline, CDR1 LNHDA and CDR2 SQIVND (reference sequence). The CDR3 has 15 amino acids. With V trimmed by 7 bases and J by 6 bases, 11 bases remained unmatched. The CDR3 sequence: CASTSYQGAFQPQHF. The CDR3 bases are TGTGCCAGTACCTCATATCAGGGGGCGTTTCAGCCCCAGCATTTT.

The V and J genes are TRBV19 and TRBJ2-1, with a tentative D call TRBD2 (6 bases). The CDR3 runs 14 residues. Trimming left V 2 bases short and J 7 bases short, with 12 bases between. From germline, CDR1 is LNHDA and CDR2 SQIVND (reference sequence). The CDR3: CASSIPGLTNEQFF. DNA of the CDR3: TGTGCCAGTAGTATACCGGGACTGACGAATGAGCAGTTCTTC.

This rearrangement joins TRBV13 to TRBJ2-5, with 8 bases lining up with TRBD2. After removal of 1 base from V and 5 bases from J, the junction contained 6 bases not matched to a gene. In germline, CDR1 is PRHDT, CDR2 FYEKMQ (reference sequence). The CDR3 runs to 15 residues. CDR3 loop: CASSLAGGPGETQYF. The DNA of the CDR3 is TGTGCCAGCAGCTTAGCGGGGGGGCCCGGGGAGACCCAGTACTTC.

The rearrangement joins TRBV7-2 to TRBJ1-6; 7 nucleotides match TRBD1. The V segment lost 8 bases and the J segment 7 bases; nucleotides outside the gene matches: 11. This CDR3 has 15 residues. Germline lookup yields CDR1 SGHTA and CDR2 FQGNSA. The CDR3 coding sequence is TGTGCCAGCGACAGGGCGAGGGGCCTAAATTCACCCCTCCACTTT. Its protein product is CASDRARGLNSPLHF.

CDR3 DNA: TGTGCCAGCAGTCCACAGGGTCTGCGCAACATTCAGTACTTC. Translated: CASSPQGLRNIQYF. The chain couples TRBV6-6 to TRBJ2-4; tentative D call: TRBD1 (6 bases). V gave up 5 bases and J gave up 7 bases, with 15 bases separating them. CDR1 is MNHNY and CDR2 is SVGAGI in the germline V gene (reference sequence). This CDR3 is built from 14 residues.

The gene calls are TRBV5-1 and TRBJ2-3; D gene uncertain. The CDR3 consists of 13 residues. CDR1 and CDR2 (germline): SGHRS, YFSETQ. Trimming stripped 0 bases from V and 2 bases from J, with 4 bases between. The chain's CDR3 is CASSLGLTDTQYF. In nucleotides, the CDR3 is TGCGCCAGCAGCTTGGGTCTCACAGATACGCAGTATTTT.

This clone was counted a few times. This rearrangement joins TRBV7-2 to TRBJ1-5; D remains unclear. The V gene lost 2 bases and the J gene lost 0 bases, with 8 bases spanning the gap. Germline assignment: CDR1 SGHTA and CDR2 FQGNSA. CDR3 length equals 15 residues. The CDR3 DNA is TGTGCCAGCAGCTTAATCCCTAATAGCAATCAGCCCCAGCATTTT. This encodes CASSLIPNSNQPQHF.

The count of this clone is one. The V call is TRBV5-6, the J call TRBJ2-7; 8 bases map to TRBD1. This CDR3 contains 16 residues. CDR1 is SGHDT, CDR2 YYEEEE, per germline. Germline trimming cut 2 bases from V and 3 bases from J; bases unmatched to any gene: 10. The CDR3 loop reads CASSLGAGGIVYEQYF. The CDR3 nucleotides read TGTGCCAGCAGCTTAGGGGCAGGGGGCATAGTCTACGAGCAGTACTTC.

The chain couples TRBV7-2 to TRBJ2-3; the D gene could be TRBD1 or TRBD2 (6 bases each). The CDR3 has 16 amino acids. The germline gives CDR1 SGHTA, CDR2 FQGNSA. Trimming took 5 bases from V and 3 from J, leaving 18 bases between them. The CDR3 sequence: CASSRDWGLGTDTQYF. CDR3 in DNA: TGTGCCAGCAGCAGGGACTGGGGGCTAGGTACAGATACGCAGTATTTT.

The CDR3: CASSAQAAGGSYNEQFF. The CDR3 DNA follows: TGTGCCAGCAGCGCCCAGGCGGCGGGGGGCTCCTACAATGAGCAGTTCTTC. The rearrangement uses TRBV7-9 and TRBJ2-1; 8 bases map to TRBD2. There are 17 residues in the CDR3. With 5 bases clipped from V and 0 bases from J, the junction kept 9 bases outside the gene matches. Germline values: CDR1 SEHNR, CDR2 FQNEAQ (reference sequence). The full variable domain, completed using reference TRBV7-9 and TRBJ2-1, is DTGVSQNPRHKITKRGQNVTFRCDPISEHNRLYWYRQTLGQGPEFLTYFQNEAQLEKSRLLSDRFSAERPKGSFSTLEIQRTEQGDSAMYLCASSAQAAGGSYNEQFFGPGTRLTVL.

Here the CDR3 DNA reads TGTGCCAGCGAGGGGGGAAGGAATGAGCAGTTCTTC. Its translation: CASEGGRNEQFF. V and J are TRBV7-9 and TRBJ2-1, with D possibly being TRBD1 or TRBD2 (6 bases each). V lost 8 bases, J lost 7 bases, and 12 bases lay in between. Looked up from germline, CDR1 is SEHNR and CDR2 is FQNEAQ (reference sequence). This CDR3 region has 12 residues. Full variable domain (rest looked up from reference TRBV7-9 and TRBJ2-1): DTGVSQNPRHKITKRGQNVTFRCDPISEHNRLYWYRQTLGQGPEFLTYFQNEAQLEKSRLLSDRFSAERPKGSFSTLEIQRTEQGDSAMYLCASEGGRNEQFFGPGTRLTVL.

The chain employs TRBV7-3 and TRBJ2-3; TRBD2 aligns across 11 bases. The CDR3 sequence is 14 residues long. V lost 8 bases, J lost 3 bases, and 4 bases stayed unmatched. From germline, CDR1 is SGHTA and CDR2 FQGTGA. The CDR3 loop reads CASATSGATDTQYF. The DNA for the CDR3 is TGTGCCAGCGCGACTAGCGGGGCGACAGATACGCAGTATTTT.